These T cell receptor beta chains were read from a single sample in a study of T cells after yellow fever vaccination. MiXCR was run by TCRdb on the 5' RACE reads, yielding one entry per CDR3 protein. The table records about 240,000 distinct CDR3 sequences, 6.9% of them present only once. Sequenced here: CD4+ T cells sorted from PBMCs, sampled 15 days after the yellow fever booster vaccination. Source of these receptors: a man aged 25 to 40 who received the YFV17D yellow fever vaccine. CDR3s include the opening cysteine and the closing phenylalanine or tryptophan. The D gene is left open where the match is weak. Not all rows give a size; the values are once, few, many and, for expanded clones, a class.

d_gene: NA; abundance: few; v_gene: TRBV6-5; j_gene: TRBJ1-3; CDR3nt: TGTGCCAGCACTTTCGATCGCTCTGGAAACACCATATATTTT; CDR3aa: CASTFDRSGNTIYF
d_gene: TRBD2; abundance: few; v_gene: TRBV12-3/TRBV12-4; j_gene: TRBJ2-3; CDR3nt: TGTGCCAGCAATAACAACCCGGGACTAGCGGGAGGAGATACGCAGTATTTT; CDR3aa: CASNNNPGLAGGDTQYF
d_gene: NA; abundance: few; v_gene: TRBV18; j_gene: TRBJ1-5; CDR3nt: TGTGCCAGCTCGGGGCGGAACAATCAGCCCCAGCATTTT; CDR3aa: CASSGRNNQPQHF
d_gene: TRBD1; abundance: many; v_gene: TRBV5-5; j_gene: TRBJ2-5; CDR3nt: TGTGCCAGCAGCTTAGGGACAGCAACTCAAGAGACCCAGTACTTC; CDR3aa: CASSLGTATQETQYF
d_gene: TRBD1; abundance: NA; v_gene: TRBV6-1; j_gene: TRBJ2-2; CDR3nt: TGTGCCAGCAGTAGCCGGGACAGGGACACCGGGGAGCTGTTTTTT; CDR3aa: CASSSRDRDTGELFF
d_gene: NA; abundance: many; v_gene: TRBV20-1; j_gene: TRBJ2-3; CDR3nt: TGCATCCCTAGGAGGGCTAGCAGCACAGATACGCAGTATTTT; CDR3aa: CIPRRASSTDTQYF
d_gene: TRBD1; abundance: NA; v_gene: TRBV7-7; j_gene: TRBJ2-5; CDR3nt: TGTGCTAGCAGCTTAGGGCAGGGGGCTGTCGAGACCCAGTACTTC; CDR3aa: CASSLGQGAVETQYF
d_gene: NA; abundance: NA; v_gene: TRBV20-1; j_gene: TRBJ2-1; CDR3nt: TGCAGTGCTTTGAGGACAGTCTACAATGAGCAGTTCTTC; CDR3aa: CSALRTVYNEQFF
d_gene: NA; abundance: many; v_gene: TRBV9; j_gene: TRBJ2-3; CDR3nt: TGTGCCAGCAGCGTAGCTGGAACGGGAGGCACAGATACGCAGTATTTT; CDR3aa: CASSVAGTGGTDTQYF
d_gene: NA; abundance: few; v_gene: TRBV18; j_gene: TRBJ1-1; CDR3nt: TGTGCCAGCTCACCCGGACAGTTTATGAACACTGAAGCTTTCTTT; CDR3aa: CASSPGQFMNTEAFF
d_gene: TRBD1; abundance: few; v_gene: TRBV6-1; j_gene: TRBJ2-2; CDR3nt: TGTGCCGTCCTCCCCGGGACAGGGGCGAACACCGGGGAGCTGTTTTTT; CDR3aa: CAVLPGTGANTGELFF
d_gene: NA; abundance: NA; v_gene: TRBV24-1; j_gene: TRBJ2-3; CDR3nt: TGTGCCACCAGTGGGGCGGAGTTCACAGATACGCAGTATTTT; CDR3aa: CATSGAEFTDTQYF
d_gene: NA; abundance: few; v_gene: TRBV5-4; j_gene: TRBJ2-5; CDR3nt: TGTGCCAGCAGCTTGACTAGTTTGGAGACCCAGTACTTC; CDR3aa: CASSLTSLETQYF
d_gene: NA; abundance: NA; v_gene: TRBV30; j_gene: TRBJ2-1; CDR3nt: TGTGCCTGGAGTCGGACGGCCAATGAGCAGTTCTTC; CDR3aa: CAWSRTANEQFF
d_gene: NA; abundance: NA; v_gene: TRBV19; j_gene: TRBJ1-1; CDR3nt: TGTGCCAGTAGTATAGATCGCAGCATGAACACTGAAGCTTTCTTT; CDR3aa: CASSIDRSMNTEAFF
d_gene: NA; abundance: few; v_gene: TRBV7-2; j_gene: TRBJ1-5; CDR3nt: TGTGCCAGCAGCGAGATGGGAAGAGGGCAGCCCCAGCATTTT; CDR3aa: CASSEMGRGQPQHF
d_gene: TRBD1; abundance: many; v_gene: TRBV11-3; j_gene: TRBJ2-1; CDR3nt: TGTGCCAGCAGCTTACAGGGGGCGAAAAATGAGCAGTTCTTC; CDR3aa: CASSLQGAKNEQFF
d_gene: TRBD1; abundance: NA; v_gene: TRBV12-3/TRBV12-4; j_gene: TRBJ1-5; CDR3nt: TGTGCCAGCAGCTCAGGGGGGGCACACCAGCCCCAGCATTTT; CDR3aa: CASSSGGAHQPQHF
d_gene: NA; abundance: NA; v_gene: TRBV10-1; j_gene: TRBJ2-6; CDR3nt: TGCGCCGGAGCAGGGACCGGGGCCAACGTCCTGACTTTC; CDR3aa: CAGAGTGANVLTF
d_gene: NA; abundance: few; v_gene: TRBV5-4; j_gene: TRBJ2-3; CDR3nt: TGTGCCAGCAGCGGTTCTAGCCGGAGCACAGATACGCAGTATTTT; CDR3aa: CASSGSSRSTDTQYF
d_gene: NA; abundance: NA; v_gene: TRBV21-1; j_gene: TRBJ1-2; CDR3nt: TGTGCCAGCAGCCTATGCCCAACGGGGGACGATGGCTACACCTTC; CDR3aa: CASSLCPTGDDGYTF
d_gene: TRBD2; abundance: NA; v_gene: TRBV20-1; j_gene: TRBJ2-5; CDR3nt: TGCAGTGCTTGGAGCGGGAGGGAAGAGACCCAGTACTTC; CDR3aa: CSAWSGREETQYF
d_gene: NA; abundance: many; v_gene: TRBV12-3/TRBV12-4; j_gene: TRBJ2-1; CDR3nt: TGTGCCAGCAGGAAAAAATCGTACAATGAGCAGTTCTTC; CDR3aa: CASRKKSYNEQFF
d_gene: TRBD1; abundance: NA; v_gene: TRBV20-1; j_gene: TRBJ2-1; CDR3nt: TGCAGTGCTAGAGTTACAGGGGGCGGTGAGCAGTTCTTC; CDR3aa: CSARVTGGGEQFF
d_gene: TRBD1; abundance: NA; v_gene: TRBV3-1; j_gene: TRBJ1-5; CDR3nt: TGTGCCAGCAGCCCGACAGGGACTAGTAATCAGCCCCAGCATTTT; CDR3aa: CASSPTGTSNQPQHF
d_gene: NA; abundance: NA; v_gene: TRBV10-3; j_gene: TRBJ2-5; CDR3nt: TGTGCCATCAGTGATGAACAAGAGACCCAGTACTTC; CDR3aa: CAISDEQETQYF
d_gene: NA; abundance: NA; v_gene: TRBV5-4; j_gene: TRBJ2-1; CDR3nt: TGTGCCAGCAGCCCAAATCGACTAAATGGTGAGCAGTTCTTC; CDR3aa: CASSPNRLNGEQFF
d_gene: NA; abundance: many; v_gene: TRBV6-6; j_gene: TRBJ2-5; CDR3nt: TGTGCCAGCATAAAACATGAGACCCAGTACTTC; CDR3aa: CASIKHETQYF
d_gene: NA; abundance: NA; v_gene: TRBV4-3; j_gene: TRBJ2-2; CDR3nt: TGCGCCAGCAGCCAAGATAACACCGGGGAGCTGTTTTTT; CDR3aa: CASSQDNTGELFF
d_gene: TRBD2; abundance: NA; v_gene: TRBV19; j_gene: TRBJ2-1; CDR3nt: TGTGCCAGTATAGCGGGAGAGTCCTACAATGAGCAGTTCTTC; CDR3aa: CASIAGESYNEQFF
d_gene: NA; abundance: NA; v_gene: TRBV29-1; j_gene: TRBJ2-5; CDR3nt: TGCAGCGAGTCCCCGGGATCCGGAGAGACCCAGTACTTC; CDR3aa: CSESPGSGETQYF
d_gene: TRBD2; abundance: NA; v_gene: TRBV5-1; j_gene: TRBJ2-3; CDR3nt: TGCGCCAGCAGCTTACTAGCGGGAGGGCCGGTAGCGCAGTATTTT; CDR3aa: CASSLLAGGPVAQYF
d_gene: TRBD1; abundance: few; v_gene: TRBV5-1; j_gene: TRBJ2-1; CDR3nt: TGCGCCAGCAACCGGGACAGCTCCTACAATGAGCAGTTCTTC; CDR3aa: CASNRDSSYNEQFF
d_gene: NA; abundance: few; v_gene: TRBV7-2; j_gene: TRBJ2-5; CDR3nt: TGTGCCAGCAGCCCTCGGCGGGCCCAAGAGACCCAGTACTTC; CDR3aa: CASSPRRAQETQYF
d_gene: TRBD1; abundance: NA; v_gene: TRBV18; j_gene: TRBJ2-2; CDR3nt: TGTGCCAGCTCACCACCGTCGGGGACAGGGTTCGGGGAGCTGTTTTTT; CDR3aa: CASSPPSGTGFGELFF
d_gene: NA; abundance: few; v_gene: TRBV7-2; j_gene: TRBJ1-6; CDR3nt: TGTGCCAGCAGCTTAACTCGGGACTCAACACCCCTCCACTTT; CDR3aa: CASSLTRDSTPLHF
d_gene: NA; abundance: NA; v_gene: TRBV20-1; j_gene: TRBJ2-3; CDR3nt: TGCAGTGCTAGAAGTCTAAACACAGATACGCAGTATTTT; CDR3aa: CSARSLNTDTQYF
d_gene: NA; abundance: NA; v_gene: TRBV7-2; j_gene: TRBJ1-1; CDR3nt: TGTGCCAGCAGCTCCTCACAGAACACTGAAGCTTTCTTT; CDR3aa: CASSSSQNTEAFF
d_gene: NA; abundance: NA; v_gene: TRBV4-2; j_gene: TRBJ2-5; CDR3nt: TGTGCCAGCAGCCAAGAGAGCAGTGAGGAAGAGACCCAGTACTTC; CDR3aa: CASSQESSEEETQYF
d_gene: NA; abundance: few; v_gene: TRBV10-1; j_gene: TRBJ1-1; CDR3nt: TGCGCCAGCAGTGAGTCGGGTATGAACACTGAAGCTTTCTTT; CDR3aa: CASSESGMNTEAFF
d_gene: TRBD2; abundance: many; v_gene: TRBV7-6; j_gene: TRBJ2-3; CDR3nt: TGTGCCAGCAGCCGCTTACTAGCGGGGAGCACAGATACGCAGTATTTT; CDR3aa: CASSRLLAGSTDTQYF
d_gene: NA; abundance: many; v_gene: TRBV20-1; j_gene: TRBJ1-1; CDR3nt: TGCAGTGCTCCGAGTCTCGACAGCCCTGAAGCTTTCTTT; CDR3aa: CSAPSLDSPEAFF
d_gene: NA; abundance: NA; v_gene: TRBV12-3/TRBV12-4; j_gene: TRBJ2-3; CDR3nt: TGTGCCAGCAGTACCCTCAGGGAGGCCAACACAGATACGCAGTATTTT; CDR3aa: CASSTLREANTDTQYF
d_gene: NA; abundance: NA; v_gene: TRBV5-4; j_gene: TRBJ1-4; CDR3nt: TGTGCCAGCAGCTCCCGTGCCAGCCCCAATGAAAAACTGTTTTTT; CDR3aa: CASSSRASPNEKLFF
d_gene: NA; abundance: NA; v_gene: TRBV5-4; j_gene: TRBJ2-6; CDR3nt: TGTGCCAGCAGCGGAGGGGGCGCTGGGGCCAACGTCCTGACTTTC; CDR3aa: CASSGGGAGANVLTF
d_gene: TRBD2; abundance: few; v_gene: TRBV10-2; j_gene: TRBJ2-7; CDR3nt: TGCGCCAGCAGTGAGTCCACGACTAGCGGGTCCTACGAGCAGTACTTC; CDR3aa: CASSESTTSGSYEQYF
d_gene: TRBD2; abundance: few; v_gene: TRBV20-1; j_gene: TRBJ2-4; CDR3nt: TGCAGTGCAGAGCTAGCGGGGGTAGAAAACATTCAGTACTTC; CDR3aa: CSAELAGVENIQYF